The 6 T cell receptor beta chains given below trace back to one sample, sequenced in a study of blood T cell repertoires in COVID-19. Data came from immunoSEQ multiplex PCR; TCRdb stores just in-frame clones and leaves some out. The sample includes 97,000 or so clones, more than 75% of them seen just once. Source material: peripheral blood. The origin of the receptors is a man aged 45-65 years with active or convalescent COVID-19.

The gene calls are TRBV7-9 and TRBJ2-4, with D maybe TRBD1 (5 bases). The V end lost 4 bases, the J end lost 8 bases, and 12 bases lay between the germline ends. The CDR3 spans 13 residues. Germline CDR1 SEHNR, CDR2 FQNEAQ (reference sequence). CDR3 nucleotides: TGTGCCAGCAGCTGGGGCTCCGGAGACATTCAGTACTTC. This codes for CASSWGSGDIQYF.

The rearrangement links TRBV11-2 to TRBJ1-2, with 10 bases lining up with TRBD1. The germline V gene encodes CDR1 SGHAT and CDR2 FQNNGV. With 4 bases clipped from V and 4 bases from J, the junction kept 6 bases outside the gene matches. The CDR3 spans 15 residues. The CDR3 bases are TGTGCCAGCAGCTCTCCCAGGACAGGGGGCTATGGCTACACCTTC. It yields the protein CASSSPRTGGYGYTF.

This rearrangement joins TRBV15 to TRBJ2-5, with a tentative D call TRBD2 (6 bases). CDR1 is LNHNV, CDR2 YYDKDF, per germline (reference sequence). With 6 bases removed from V and 8 bases from J, the gap between germline ends came to 22 bases. The CDR3 spans 15 residues. The CDR3 spells CATSPRGTTGDTQYF. The CDR3 DNA sequence: TGTGCCACCAGTCCTCGGGGGACCACGGGGGATACCCAGTACTTC.

V usage is TRBV5-6 and J usage is TRBJ1-3; unclear D gene. Germline CDR1 SGHDT, CDR2 YYEEEE. The CDR3 runs 14 residues. The ends were cut back, 5 bases at V and 0 bases at J, with 9 bases in the middle. CDR3 amino acids: CASRRGFSGNTIYF. Here the CDR3 DNA reads TGTGCCAGCAGGAGAGGGTTCTCTGGAAACACCATATATTTT.

The V and J genes are TRBV10-3 and TRBJ2-5, with 7 bases lining up with TRBD2. This CDR3 has 16 amino acids. The germline V gene encodes CDR1 ENHRY and CDR2 SYGVKD. The trim removed 5 bases at V and 4 bases at J, leaving 13 bases unmatched. CDR3 sequence: CAISQPRTSDPETQYF. CDR3 bases: TGTGCCATCAGTCAACCCCGAACTAGCGATCCAGAGACCCAGTACTTC.

The chain links TRBV3-1 (or the pseudogene TRBV3-2) to TRBJ2-5; the D gene is possibly TRBD2 (6 bases). The ends were cut back, 4 bases at V and 5 bases at J, with 14 bases in the middle. CDR1 and CDR2 (germline): LGHDT, YNNKEL (reference sequence). The CDR3 is 14 residues long. The CDR3 nucleotides are TGTGCCAGCAGCCGAGAGGGAGGAGGTGAGACCCAGTACTTC. Residues: CASSREGGGETQYF.